This TCR beta chain was profiled in a study of cytomegalovirus exposure and HLA in healthy donors. Study-wide results and limits: Association of approximately 16,000 TCR beta sequences with HLA alleles was found at 0.05 false discovery rate in a later analysis.

Each of the donors was a healthy bone marrow donor. The CDR3 runs to 12 residues. CDR1 MNHEY and CDR2 SMNVEV come from the germline V gene (reference sequence). Trimming took off 1 base at V and 13 bases at J, with 8 bases between the two ends. Researchers ran the PCR with 60 Vbeta and 13 Jbeta primers. TCRdb keeps only in-frame clones here, not all; method: immunoSEQ multiplex PCR. Of over 150,000 clones listed, approximately 77% were seen once; the top ten hold over 1.3%. A note on this clone: The antigen is undetermined.

The sequenced sample was PBMCs. This clonotype was obtained from a man aged 18 to 30 in good health and CMV-seronegative. The chain employs TRBV27 and TRBJ1-6, with D unresolved. CDR3 coding DNA: TGTGCCAGCAGTTTATGGAGTCTGCCCCTCCACTTT. Translating it yields CASSLWSLPLHF.